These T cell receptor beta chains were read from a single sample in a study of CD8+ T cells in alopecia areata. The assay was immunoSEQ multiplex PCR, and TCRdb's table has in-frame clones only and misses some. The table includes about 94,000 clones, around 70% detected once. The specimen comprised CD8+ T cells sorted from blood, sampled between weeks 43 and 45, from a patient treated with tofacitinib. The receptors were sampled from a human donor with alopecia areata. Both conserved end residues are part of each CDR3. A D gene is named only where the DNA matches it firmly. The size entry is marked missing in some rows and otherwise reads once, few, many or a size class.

CDR3aa: CASSQEVGDPEAFF; CDR3nt: TGCGCCAGCAGCCAAGAAGTAGGGGACCCTGAAGCTTTCTTT; j_gene: TRBJ1-1; v_gene: TRBV4-1; d_gene: -; abundance: -
CDR3aa: CATRGQDYEQYF; CDR3nt: TGTGCCACCAGGGGTCAAGACTACGAGCAGTACTTC; j_gene: TRBJ2-7; v_gene: TRBV10-3; d_gene: -; abundance: -
CDR3aa: CASRVWTGRAPLGYNEQFF; CDR3nt: TGTGCCAGCAGGGTCTGGACAGGGAGAGCCCCTCTTGGCTACAATGAGCAGTTCTTC; j_gene: TRBJ2-1; v_gene: TRBV2; d_gene: TRBD1; abundance: -
CDR3aa: CASSLGVGAYEQYF; CDR3nt: TGTGCCAGCAGCTTAGGTGTAGGGGCCTACGAGCAGTACTTC; j_gene: TRBJ2-7; v_gene: TRBV7-2; d_gene: -; abundance: -
CDR3aa: CASSLASGGFAGELFF; CDR3nt: TGCGCCAGCAGCTTGGCCTCAGGGGGCTTCGCCGGGGAGCTGTTTTTT; j_gene: TRBJ2-2; v_gene: TRBV5-1; d_gene: TRBD1; abundance: -
CDR3aa: CASSQGGGRTEAFF; CDR3nt: TGCGCCAGCAGCCAAGGGGGAGGGAGAACTGAAGCTTTCTTT; j_gene: TRBJ1-1; v_gene: TRBV4-1; d_gene: -; abundance: -
CDR3aa: CASSFLTEGGSYEQYF; CDR3nt: TGTGCCAGCAGCTTTTTAACGGAGGGTGGGTCCTACGAGCAGTACTTC; j_gene: TRBJ2-7; v_gene: TRBV13; d_gene: -; abundance: -
CDR3aa: CASSLAPGGEAEQYF; CDR3nt: TGTGCCAGCAGCTTAGCGCCCGGAGGCGAGGCCGAGCAGTACTTC; j_gene: TRBJ2-7; v_gene: TRBV7-8; d_gene: -; abundance: -
CDR3aa: CASSTTGPEAFF; CDR3nt: TGTGCCAGCAGCACGACAGGGCCAGAAGCTTTCTTT; j_gene: TRBJ1-1; v_gene: TRBV11-2; d_gene: TRBD1; abundance: once
CDR3aa: CASSGAEGALYGYTF; CDR3nt: TGTGCCAGCAGCGGAGCCGAGGGAGCCCTCTATGGCTACACCTTC; j_gene: TRBJ1-2; v_gene: TRBV9; d_gene: -; abundance: -
CDR3aa: CSVRETYGYTF; CDR3nt: TGCAGCGTCAGGGAGACCTATGGCTACACCTTC; j_gene: TRBJ1-2; v_gene: TRBV29-1; d_gene: -; abundance: -
CDR3aa: CASSLAGSSYEQYF; CDR3nt: TGTGCCAGCAGCTTAGCAGGGAGCTCCTACGAGCAGTACTTC; j_gene: TRBJ2-7; v_gene: TRBV7-9; d_gene: -; abundance: few
CDR3aa: CASSPMDGTGELFF; CDR3nt: TGTGCCAGCAGCCCCATGGACGGCACCGGGGAGCTGTTTTTT; j_gene: TRBJ2-2; v_gene: TRBV7-2; d_gene: -; abundance: once
CDR3aa: CASSLVGYNEQFF; CDR3nt: TGTGCCAGCAGCTTAGTCGGGTACAATGAGCAGTTCTTC; j_gene: TRBJ2-1; v_gene: TRBV7-9; d_gene: -; abundance: -
CDR3aa: CASRIGGYEAFF; CDR3nt: TGTGCCAGCAGAATCGGCGGATATGAAGCTTTCTTT; j_gene: TRBJ1-1; v_gene: TRBV25-1; d_gene: -; abundance: -
CDR3aa: CASSVSDTGELFF; CDR3nt: TGTGCCAGCAGCGTTTCAGACACCGGGGAGCTGTTTTTT; j_gene: TRBJ2-2; v_gene: TRBV9; d_gene: -; abundance: -
CDR3aa: CASSEEYGYTF; CDR3nt: TGTGCCAGCAGTGAGGAATATGGCTACACCTTC; j_gene: TRBJ1-2; v_gene: TRBV2; d_gene: -; abundance: -
CDR3aa: CSVVVWGNEQFF; CDR3nt: TGCAGCGTTGTCGTCTGGGGCAATGAGCAGTTCTTC; j_gene: TRBJ2-1; v_gene: TRBV29-1; d_gene: -; abundance: -
CDR3aa: CAWTRDSTEAFF; CDR3nt: TGTGCCTGGACCCGGGACAGCACTGAAGCTTTCTTT; j_gene: TRBJ1-1; v_gene: TRBV30; d_gene: TRBD1; abundance: -
CDR3aa: CATSTRGAGSLSEQFF; CDR3nt: TGTGCCACCAGCACCCGGGGAGCGGGGTCCCTTAGTGAGCAGTTCTTC; j_gene: TRBJ2-1; v_gene: TRBV15; d_gene: TRBD2; abundance: -
CDR3aa: CASSLGTQGARYQETQYF; CDR3nt: TGTGCCAGCAGCTTAGGAACACAGGGGGCGAGATACCAAGAGACCCAGTACTTC; j_gene: TRBJ2-5; v_gene: TRBV7-8; d_gene: TRBD1; abundance: few
CDR3aa: CASSGRDYEQYF; CDR3nt: TGTGCCAGCAGTGGTAGGGACTACGAGCAGTACTTC; j_gene: TRBJ2-7; v_gene: TRBV25-1; d_gene: -; abundance: -
CDR3aa: CSEVGSSYNEQFF; CDR3nt: TGCAGCGAAGTCGGGAGCTCCTACAATGAGCAGTTCTTC; j_gene: TRBJ2-1; v_gene: TRBV29-1; d_gene: -; abundance: -
CDR3aa: CASSISLTGEAFF; CDR3nt: TGTGCCAGTAGTATTAGCTTAACGGGTGAAGCTTTCTTT; j_gene: TRBJ1-1; v_gene: TRBV19; d_gene: -; abundance: -
CDR3aa: CSVGGGANYGYTF; CDR3nt: TGCAGCGTTGGAGGGGGCGCTAACTATGGCTACACCTTC; j_gene: TRBJ1-2; v_gene: TRBV29-1; d_gene: TRBD1; abundance: -
CDR3aa: CAWGIGLYNEQFF; CDR3nt: TGTGCCTGGGGTATAGGACTTTACAATGAGCAGTTCTTC; j_gene: TRBJ2-1; v_gene: TRBV30; d_gene: -; abundance: -
CDR3aa: CSVPLRGTEAFF; CDR3nt: TGCAGCGTTCCCCTGAGGGGTACTGAAGCTTTCTTT; j_gene: TRBJ1-1; v_gene: TRBV29-1; d_gene: -; abundance: few
CDR3aa: CASTYSGTPIYGYTF; CDR3nt: TGTGCCAGCACGTACTCCGGGACACCTATCTATGGCTACACCTTC; j_gene: TRBJ1-2; v_gene: TRBV5-6; d_gene: -; abundance: many
CDR3aa: CASSRKRVDEQFF; CDR3nt: TGTGCCAGTAGCCGAAAGAGGGTCGATGAGCAGTTCTTC; j_gene: TRBJ2-1; v_gene: TRBV19; d_gene: -; abundance: -
CDR3aa: CSVEDGEGTYNEQFF; CDR3nt: TGCAGCGTTGAAGATGGGGAGGGCACCTACAATGAGCAGTTCTTC; j_gene: TRBJ2-1; v_gene: TRBV29-1; d_gene: TRBD2; abundance: few
CDR3aa: CSVDLGQNTEAFF; CDR3nt: TGCAGCGTTGACCTCGGACAAAACACTGAAGCTTTCTTT; j_gene: TRBJ1-1; v_gene: TRBV29-1; d_gene: -; abundance: -
CDR3aa: CASSYSAGELNTEAFF; CDR3nt: TGTGCCAGCAGTTACTCCGCGGGGGAGTTGAACACTGAAGCTTTCTTT; j_gene: TRBJ1-1; v_gene: TRBV27; d_gene: -; abundance: -
CDR3aa: CASSQDRPDTQYF; CDR3nt: TGCGCCAGCAGCCAAGACCGACCAGATACGCAGTATTTT; j_gene: TRBJ2-3; v_gene: TRBV4-3; d_gene: -; abundance: -
CDR3aa: CASSRTDSSYEQYF; CDR3nt: TGTGCCAGTAGTAGGACGGACAGCTCCTACGAGCAGTACTTC; j_gene: TRBJ2-7; v_gene: TRBV19; d_gene: -; abundance: -
CDR3aa: CASSLESGTTYEQYF; CDR3nt: TGTGCCAGCAGCTTAGAGTCGGGGACCACCTACGAGCAGTACTTC; j_gene: TRBJ2-7; v_gene: TRBV7-2; d_gene: -; abundance: -
CDR3aa: CASSLEQNTEAFF; CDR3nt: TGTGCCAGCAGCTTAGAACAGAACACTGAAGCTTTCTTT; j_gene: TRBJ1-1; v_gene: TRBV13; d_gene: -; abundance: -
CDR3aa: CASSDAGHGELFF; CDR3nt: TGTGCCAGCAGTGATGCAGGGCACGGGGAGCTGTTTTTT; j_gene: TRBJ2-2; v_gene: TRBV2; d_gene: -; abundance: -
CDR3aa: CASTPSGGGSSYNEQFF; CDR3nt: TGTGCCAGCACCCCTAGCGGGGGGGGGAGCTCCTACAATGAGCAGTTCTTC; j_gene: TRBJ2-1; v_gene: TRBV27; d_gene: TRBD2; abundance: -
CDR3aa: CASSRDRAYEQYF; CDR3nt: TGCGCCAGCAGCCGGGACAGGGCCTACGAGCAGTACTTC; j_gene: TRBJ2-7; v_gene: TRBV10-2; d_gene: TRBD1; abundance: few
CDR3aa: CASSLRPDSFNQPQHF; CDR3nt: TGTGCCAGCAGCCTTAGACCGGACAGCTTCAATCAGCCCCAGCATTTT; j_gene: TRBJ1-5; v_gene: TRBV5-6; d_gene: -; abundance: -
CDR3aa: CAWTRVITDTQYF; CDR3nt: TGTGCCTGGACGAGGGTTATCACAGATACGCAGTATTTT; j_gene: TRBJ2-3; v_gene: TRBV30; d_gene: -; abundance: -
CDR3aa: CASSEYENEQFF; CDR3nt: TGTGCCAGCAGTGAATATGAGAATGAGCAGTTCTTC; j_gene: TRBJ2-1; v_gene: TRBV2; d_gene: -; abundance: few
CDR3aa: CASSQSSVGGYTF; CDR3nt: TGCGCCAGCAGTCAATCGTCGGTTGGGGGCTACACCTTC; j_gene: TRBJ1-2; v_gene: TRBV23-1; d_gene: -; abundance: -
CDR3aa: CASNGQLTDTQYF; CDR3nt: TGTGCCAGCAACGGACAGCTCACAGATACGCAGTATTTT; j_gene: TRBJ2-3; v_gene: TRBV7-9; d_gene: -; abundance: few
CDR3aa: CASSPPSGAYNEQFF; CDR3nt: TGTGCCAGCAGCCCACCTAGCGGTGCTTACAATGAGCAGTTCTTC; j_gene: TRBJ2-1; v_gene: TRBV5-6; d_gene: TRBD2; abundance: -
CDR3aa: CASSLAYRRQSNQPQHF; CDR3nt: TGTGCCAGCAGCTTAGCGTACCGGAGACAAAGCAATCAGCCCCAGCATTTT; j_gene: TRBJ1-5; v_gene: TRBV7-2; d_gene: -; abundance: -
CDR3aa: CSVPLGPNQETQYF; CDR3nt: TGCAGCGTCCCCCTGGGACCCAACCAAGAGACCCAGTACTTC; j_gene: TRBJ2-5; v_gene: TRBV29-1; d_gene: -; abundance: few
CDR3aa: CASSQDRGSNEKLFF; CDR3nt: TGCGCCAGCAGCCAGGACAGGGGATCTAATGAAAAACTGTTTTTT; j_gene: TRBJ1-4; v_gene: TRBV4-1; d_gene: TRBD1; abundance: -
CDR3aa: CASIGNTEAFF; CDR3nt: TGTGCCAGCATAGGGAACACTGAAGCTTTCTTT; j_gene: TRBJ1-1; v_gene: TRBV2; d_gene: -; abundance: -
CDR3aa: CASSPTGDPNEQYF; CDR3nt: TGTGCCAGCAGCCCGACAGGGGACCCCAACGAGCAGTACTTC; j_gene: TRBJ2-7; v_gene: TRBV5-4; d_gene: TRBD1; abundance: -